These 27 T cell receptor beta chains share one sample of origin, sequenced in a study of T cells in Graves' hyperthyroidism and ophthalmopathy. Amplified regions were TCR beta CDR3 sequences from RNA transcripts. A set of HTBI primers served as the primers for a first-round RT-PCR of the TCR CDR3. Using its own MiXCR run on the multiplex PCR reads, TCRdb lists one record per CDR3 protein. Among nearly 600,000 distinct CDR3 sequences listed, 14% were seen once. Sequencing input: blood. Source of these receptors: a woman aged 18-35 years with Graves' ophthalmopathy.

The chain links TRBV7-9 to TRBJ2-7; D remains ambiguous. Deletions cut 5 bases from V and 2 bases from J, with 7 bases between. The CDR3 covers 12 residues. From germline, CDR1 is SEHNR and CDR2 FQNEAQ (reference sequence). The CDR3 coding sequence is TGTGCCAGCAGCCCGTTCGCCTACGAGCAGTACTTC. Translated, it gives CASSPFAYEQYF. Full variable domain (missing parts from reference TRBV7-9 and TRBJ2-7): DTGVSQNPRHKITKRGQNVTFRCDPISEHNRLYWYRQTLGQGPEFLTYFQNEAQLEKSRLLSDRFSAERPKGSFSTLEIQRTEQGDSAMYLCASSPFAYEQYFGPGTRLTVT.

Comment on this clonotype: Compared with germline, one end of the junction differs, possibly owing to a read error. This chain joins TRBV6-6 and TRBJ1-3, with D unresolved. In germline, CDR1 is MNHNY, CDR2 SVGAGI (reference sequence). This CDR3 has 15 residues. CDR3 sequence (DNA): TGTGCCGGCAGTTACCTAGCAGCCTCTGGAAACACCATATATTTT. It codes for CAGSYLAASGNTIYF.

The chain joins TRBV4-1 to TRBJ2-7; the D gene is possibly TRBD2 (6 bases). The germline V gene encodes CDR1 MGHRA and CDR2 YSYEKL. The CDR3 has 16 residues. The V gene lost 1 base and the J gene lost 3 bases, with 16 bases spanning the gap. CDR3 amino acids: CASSQGLLATHYEQYF. The CDR3 DNA follows: TGCGCCAGCAGCCAAGGATTGCTAGCGACCCACTACGAGCAGTACTTC.

In its sample, this clonotype was seen many times. The CDR3 DNA reads TGTGCCAGCAGCTACCGTTGGGGCACCAGGAACACTGAAGCTTTCTTT. Its translation: CASSYRWGTRNTEAFF. The chain has TRBV6-2 or TRBV6-3 and TRBJ1-1, with a weak D call TRBD1 (5 bases). The V gene lost 6 bases and the J gene lost 1 base, with 18 bases spanning the gap. CDR3 length: 16 amino acids. CDR1 is MNHEY, CDR2 SVGEGT, per germline.

Regarding this clonotype: A much larger clone differs from this one at a single base, so this may be a read error. Here the CDR3 DNA reads TGTGCCACCAGTGCCCCTAGGGAAATCAATGAGCAGTTCTTC. Amino acids: CATSAPREINEQFF. The chain uses TRBV24-1 and TRBJ2-1, with D unclear. Germline CDR1 reads KGHDR; CDR2 reads SFDVKD. Trimming cost V 5 bases and J 6 bases, with 13 bases left between them. This CDR3 is 14 amino acids long.

Many counts were recorded for this clonotype. The genes are TRBV6-5 and TRBJ2-7; no clear D gene. The CDR3 is made up of 13 amino acids. Germline V gives CDR1 MNHEY, CDR2 SVGAGI. The V end lost 2 bases, the J end lost 7 bases, and 12 bases lay between the germline ends. As DNA, the CDR3 is TGTGCCAGCAGTTACGCGGTTGGTAATGAGCAGTACTTC. Its translation: CASSYAVGNEQYF.

This chain uses TRBV4-1 with TRBJ1-5; TRBD1 matches at 7 bases. The germline CDR1 and CDR2 sequences are MGHRA and YSYEKL. J lost 3 bases, V lost 1 base, and 6 bases had no gene match. The CDR3 runs 16 residues. CDR3 loop: CASSQAPGQFNQPQHF. In DNA, the CDR3 is TGCGCCAGCAGCCAAGCGCCGGGACAGTTCAATCAGCCCCAGCATTTT.

This clonotype turned up a few times. The rearrangement links TRBV27 to TRBJ2-7; D might be TRBD2 (6 bases). Trimming took 11 bases from V and 6 from J, leaving 17 bases between them. The CDR3 has 12 residues. Germline V gives CDR1 MNHEY, CDR2 SMNVEV (reference sequence). This chain's CDR3 is CAVGTPGPEQYF. The DNA for the CDR3 is TGTGCCGTCGGGACTCCTGGACCCGAGCAGTACTTC.

Note on this clonotype: A much larger clonotype is one base distant, so this may be a read error. The chain joins TRBV6-1 to TRBJ2-7; no firm D call. The J call may be mistaken, given a closer DNA end match to TRBJ2-1. The germline V gene has CDR1 MNHNS and CDR2 SASEGT. The CDR3 runs 16 residues. CDR3 sequence: CASSESLASGSYEQFF. For the CDR3, the DNA is TGTGCCAGCAGTGAAAGTCTCGCCTCCGGCTCCTACGAGCAGTTCTTC.

About this clonotype itself: A much larger clone differs from this one at a single base, so this may be a read error. The rearrangement joins TRBV12-3 or TRBV12-4 to TRBJ2-1, with unresolved D. The CDR3 is 12 amino acids. V lost 8 bases, J lost 10 bases, and 15 bases lay in between. The CDR3 region is CASRPGEREQFF. DNA for the CDR3: TGTGCCAGCCGACCTGGAGAGCGCGAGCAGTTCTTC.

With regard to this clonotype: This clone may be a read error of a much larger clone one base away. V gene TRBV10-3 combines with J gene TRBJ1-1; maybe TRBD1 (5 bases). V lost 4 bases and J 4 bases, leaving 10 bases between the germline ends. The CDR3 runs to 13 residues. CDR1 ENHRY and CDR2 SYGVKD come from the germline V gene. The CDR3 bases are TGTGCCATCAGTGCGGCAGGGTCCACTGAAGCTTTCTTT. Translation gives CAISAAGSTEAFF.

This clonotype was seen many times. The rearrangement joins TRBV13 to TRBJ2-7; 7 nucleotides match TRBD1. The CDR3 is 12 residues long. J was trimmed by 6 bases and V by 2 bases; bases with no gene match: 1. Per the germline V gene, CDR1 is PRHDT and CDR2 is FYEKMQ (reference sequence). CDR3 sequence: CASSLRGLEQYF. The CDR3 region has the DNA TGTGCCAGCAGCTTAAGGGGGCTCGAGCAGTACTTC.

This clonotype was counted ten times or more. This chain joins TRBV4-2 and TRBJ2-3, with 7 bases matching TRBD2. Unmatched junction bases numbered 10, after V lost 4 bases and J lost 3 bases. The CDR3 has 16 residues. CDR1 is LGHNA, CDR2 YNFKEQ, per germline. The CDR3 sequence: CASSPRVAGFTDTQYF. The CDR3 nucleotides are TGTGCCAGCAGCCCCCGAGTAGCGGGCTTTACAGATACGCAGTATTTT.

In regard to this clonotype: A read error may be the cause here, since a much bigger clone is one base away. The V call is TRBV24-1, the J call TRBJ1-5; 9 positions agree with TRBD1. With 2 bases clipped from V and 5 bases from J, the junction kept 3 bases outside the gene matches. Germline V gene lookup returns CDR1 KGHDR and CDR2 SFDVKD. The CDR3 is 15 residues long. CDR3: CATSDSGTGYQPQHF. In nucleotides, the CDR3 is TGTGCCACCAGTGATTCCGGGACAGGGTATCAGCCCCAGCATTTT.

This clonotype was seen at least ten times. The genes are TRBV5-1 and TRBJ2-1, with D perhaps matching TRBD1 or TRBD2 (5 bases each). Trimming pared 4 bases from V and 0 bases from J, leaving 14 bases between. This CDR3 spans 16 amino acids. Germline loops: CDR1 SGHRS, CDR2 YFSETQ. The CDR3 sequence: CASSPIRDGSYNEQFF. CDR3 in DNA: TGCGCCAGCAGCCCCATCCGGGACGGCTCCTACAATGAGCAGTTCTTC.

This clonotype has just a few counts. A single base separates this from a much larger clone, so it may be a read error. The rearrangement links TRBV27 to TRBJ1-2; D unresolved. The CDR3 is 14 residues long. Germline loops: CDR1 MNHEY, CDR2 SMNVEV (reference sequence). Here the CDR3 reads CASSLVAGLYGHTF. The CDR3 coding sequence is TGTGCCAGCAGTTTAGTCGCCGGCCTCTATGGCCACACCTTC.

The V gene is TRBV4-2, the J gene TRBJ1-6; D unresolved. Germline CDR1 reads LGHNA; CDR2 reads YNFKEQ. The CDR3 is 17 residues long. V gave up 2 bases and J gave up 2 bases, with 13 bases separating them. The CDR3 region has the DNA TGTGCCAGCAGCCAATCCCAATGGCGAGCCTATAATTCACCCCTCCACTTT. Translation gives CASSQSQWRAYNSPLHF.

This chain links TRBV27 with TRBJ1-3; 12 positions agree with TRBD1. The CDR3 totals 20 residues. CDR1 is MNHEY, CDR2 SMNVEV, per germline (reference sequence). J was trimmed by 0 bases and V by 5 bases; bases with no gene match: 14. The CDR3 bases are TGTGCCAGCAGTCCCACTTTCCGGGACAGGGGGCCCTTCTCTGGAAACACCATATATTTT. Residues: CASSPTFRDRGPFSGNTIYF.

This clonotype occurred many times. This chain joins TRBV28 and TRBJ2-1, with unresolved D. CDR3 length: 15 amino acids. V lost 4 bases, J lost 0 bases, and 10 bases lay in between. CDR1 is MDHEN and CDR2 is SYDVKM in the germline V gene. CDR3 DNA: TGTGCCAGCAGTTCCCTGGAACCCTCCTACAATGAGCAGTTCTTC. Protein: CASSSLEPSYNEQFF. The full variable domain, its missing parts supplied by reference TRBV28 and TRBJ2-1, is DVKVTQSSRYLVKRTGEKVFLECVQDMDHENMFWYRQDPGLGLRLIYFSYDVKMKEKGDIPEGYSVSREKKERFSLILESASTNQTSMYLCASSSLEPSYNEQFFGPGTRLTVL.

This clonotype has ten or more counts. This chain links TRBV6-5 with TRBJ1-1; 8 positions agree with TRBD1. This CDR3 has 15 residues. The V gene's germline CDR1 is MNHEY and CDR2 SVGAGI. Trimming at V came to 0 bases and at J to 1 base, leaving 1 base not matched to a gene. CDR3 amino acids: CASSYSGQENTEAFF. The CDR3, as DNA: TGTGCCAGCAGTTACTCGGGACAGGAGAACACTGAAGCTTTCTTT.

This clonotype appeared many times. The V gene is TRBV7-8, the J gene TRBJ1-2; 8 bases fit TRBD1. There are 17 residues in the CDR3. CDR1 and CDR2 from the germline V gene are SGHVS and FQNEAQ. V lost 4 bases, J lost 2 bases, and 12 bases stayed unmatched. CDR3 residues: CASSSPSIAGGNYGYTF. As DNA, the CDR3 is TGTGCCAGCAGCTCCCCCTCGATAGCAGGGGGCAACTATGGCTACACCTTC.

This clonotype occurred a few times. The rearrangement links TRBV9 to TRBJ2-3; 11 positions match TRBD1. This CDR3 is built from 16 residues. The V segment lost 3 bases and the J segment 4 bases; nucleotides outside the gene matches: 7. Germline lookup yields CDR1 SGDLS and CDR2 YYNGEE. In DNA form, the CDR3 reads TGTGCCAGCAGCGCTACTGGACAGGGGGCGCCAGATACGCAGTATTTT. Encoded protein: CASSATGQGAPDTQYF.

This rearrangement joins TRBV6-6 to TRBJ2-1; TRBD2 matches 13 bases. From germline, CDR1 is MNHNY and CDR2 SVGAGI (reference sequence). This CDR3 spans 18 amino acids. With V trimmed by 2 bases and J by 0 bases, 4 bases remained unmatched. The DNA for the CDR3 is TGTGCCAGCAGTTACAGACTAGCGGGAGGCAACTCCTACAATGAGCAGTTCTTC. Amino acid sequence: CASSYRLAGGNSYNEQFF.

This clonotype was recorded many times. The rearrangement uses TRBV11-2 and TRBJ2-1; D unresolved. The V gene lost 2 bases and the J gene lost 2 bases, with 10 bases spanning the gap. Germline CDR1 SGHAT, CDR2 FQNNGV. The CDR3 is 15 amino acids. The CDR3 sequence: CASSLTALTYNEQFF. CDR3 nucleotide sequence: TGTGCCAGCAGCTTAACGGCCCTCACCTACAATGAGCAGTTCTTC.

This rearrangement joins TRBV4-2 to TRBJ1-1; D not resolved. The CDR3 runs to 16 residues. V lost 0 bases and J 2 bases, leaving 13 bases between the germline ends. Germline-derived CDR1 and CDR2 are LGHNA and YNFKEQ. CDR3 residues: CASSQEQGAGNTEAFF. CDR3 sequence (DNA): TGTGCCAGCAGCCAAGAACAAGGAGCTGGAAACACTGAAGCTTTCTTT.

This clonotype showed up many times. The chain combines TRBV7-3 with TRBJ2-1, with TRBD2 matching over 12 bases. The CDR3 is 15 amino acids. Looked up from germline, CDR1 is SGHTA and CDR2 is FQGTGA. J was trimmed by 5 bases and V by 4 bases; bases with no gene match: 3. Here the CDR3 reads CASSWTSGEHNEQFF. Written as DNA, the CDR3 is TGTGCCAGCAGCTGGACTAGCGGGGAACACAATGAGCAGTTCTTC. Drawing the rest from reference TRBV7-3 and TRBJ2-1, the complete variable domain is GAGVSQTPSNKVTEKGKYVELRCDPISGHTALYWYRQSLGQGPEFLIYFQGTGAADDSGLPNDRFFAVRPEGSVSTLKIQRTERGDSAVYLCASSWTSGEHNEQFFGPGTRLTVL.

This clonotype was recorded many times. This chain links TRBV7-3 with TRBJ2-1; unclear D gene. This CDR3 has 13 residues. CDR1 is SGHTA, CDR2 FQGTGA, per germline. The ends were cut back, 5 bases at V and 3 bases at J, with 8 bases in the middle. DNA for the CDR3: TGTGCCAGCAGCCCGGAGCTCTACAATGAGCAGTTCTTC. Translating gives CASSPELYNEQFF.